The present entry profiles one T cell receptor (beta chain) with its context. Its binding antigen is unknown. No base-level quality is on record; no much larger clone is a single base apart. TCRdb names Illumina NovaSeq 6000 as the instrument used. TCR cDNA was synthesized by 5'RACE template switching, which introduced a universal primer site and unique molecular identifiers. Priming of cDNA synthesis was performed from both the TCR alpha and TCR beta constant segments. Two PCR steps were used to amplify libraries, with sample barcodes and sequencing adapters being added in the second step. Sequencing of the libraries was done on either Illumina HiSeq 2500 (2x100 bp) or NovaSeq (2x150 bp). The original pipeline was this. MIGEC handled demultiplexing of reads and collapsing into UMI consensus sequences, while MiXCR performed V(D)J alignment. Vaccine-responding clonotypes were defined with edgeR using replicate PBMC samples, requiring FDR below 0.01 and a log2 fold change above 5 up to day 15. Each bulk clonotype received a CD4 or CD8 identity based on whether the sequenced CD4 or CD8 repertoire contained that clonotype at higher abundance. The raw public reads went through TCRdb reprocessing: fastp at Q25, MiXCR clone calling, in-frame beta chains kept. Every entry covers one CDR3 protein and lists the most common genes and DNA from its rows. The V and J calls reflect TCRdb's pipeline rather than the authors' work. For this sample the table gives some 340,000 distinct CDR3 sequences, of which roughly 4.3% were detected only once. Of the sample, 20% to 25% falls within the top ten clones.

These data come from a study of T cells after yellow fever vaccination (dated by TCRdb to the late 2010s). The study in broad terms: The SMART-Seq v4 Ultra Low Input RNA kit was used to prepare libraries from fractions with low cell numbers. To follow T-cell clones before and after both primary and booster YFV17D yellow fever vaccination, bulk TCR alpha and beta repertoires underwent longitudinal sequencing. Two healthy male donors, one aged 18 to 29 and one aged 30 to 40 years, made up the cohort. Bulk PBMC replicates and cell subsets were isolated from blood drawn at multiple timepoints before and after both primary and secondary immunization. What the authors observed across the whole study: Compared with the primary T-cell response, the secondary T-cell response was weaker but faster, peaking on day 5 rather than day 15. After the booster, most clones that had expanded after primary vaccination were detected again (roughly 95% of CD4 and over 75% of CD8), suggesting broad maintenance of memory. Computational filtering was required because FACS-sorted repertoires could contain abundant contaminating clonotypes from the bulk population. Because only a couple of donors were included in the study, the extent to which the findings can be generalized is limited. A small fraction of clonotypes showed up in both the CD4 and CD8 compartments, probably as a result of convergent recombination.

The sample's treatment or condition label, in plain terms: live attenuated yellow fever vaccine strain. At every blood-draw timepoint, two biological replicates of bulk PBMCs were collected. A standard Ficoll-Paque protocol was used to isolate PBMCs from peripheral blood. TriZol was used to extract RNA from bulk PBMCs, CD4 and CD8 fractions, and dextramer-positive and dextramer-negative fractions. Looking up the germline V gene yields CDR1 MNHEY and CDR2 SVGEGT. The CDR3 numbers 17 residues from cysteine through phenylalanine. Just CDR3 DNA is preserved here, 51 bases in frame from base 1. V is trimmed back by 0 bases and J by 0 bases, and the junction contains 7 bases that no gene match accounts for.

Specimen: PBMCs, collected 5 days after the yellow fever booster vaccination. This clonotype was sampled from a young man who received the YFV17D yellow fever vaccine. The V and J segments used are TRBV6-2 or TRBV6-3 and TRBJ1-1; 7 middle bases align to TRBD1. At the DNA level, the sequence is TGTGCCAGCAGTTACTCGTATACAGGGGACCTGAACACTGAAGCTTTCTTT. Translated, this is CASSYSYTGDLNTEAFF.